A selection of T cell receptor beta chains follows, all from one sample in a study of beta chain features in type 1 diabetes. This table comes from immunoSEQ multiplex PCR, and its TCRdb copy is limited to in-frame clones, with some not included. The sample includes roughly 370,000 clones, about 15% of them seen just once. What was sequenced was naive CD4+ T cells from blood. Every receptor here comes from a man aged 25-40 years in good health. CDR3s include the opening cysteine and the closing phenylalanine or tryptophan. D genes are given only for firm matches. Size values are once, few and many counts, or a class for expanded clones, and some rows have none.

D: -
size: few
V: TRBV9
J: TRBJ1-4
CDR3: CASSRLGERNEKLFF
DNA: TGTGCCAGCAGCCGACTAGGGGAGAGGAATGAAAAACTGTTTTTT

D: -
size: -
V: TRBV4-3
J: TRBJ1-1
CDR3: CASSQEWGTDTEAFF
DNA: TGCGCCAGCAGCCAAGAATGGGGGACTGACACTGAAGCTTTCTTT

D: -
size: few
V: TRBV7-2
J: TRBJ2-1
CDR3: CASSYVNGEQFF
DNA: TGTGCCAGCAGCTACGTTAACGGAGAGCAGTTCTTC

D: -
size: -
V: TRBV30
J: TRBJ1-2
CDR3: CAWSGMGWGYTF
DNA: TGTGCCTGGAGTGGTATGGGCTGGGGCTACACCTTC

D: -
size: -
V: TRBV9
J: TRBJ2-6
CDR3: CASSVEAGAGANVLTF
DNA: TGTGCCAGCAGCGTAGAGGCAGGGGCTGGGGCCAACGTCCTGACTTTC

D: -
size: few
V: TRBV27
J: TRBJ2-7
CDR3: CASSSAGSAYEQYF
DNA: TGTGCCAGCAGTTCCGCGGGGTCTGCCTACGAGCAGTACTTC

D: TRBD1
size: -
V: TRBV30
J: TRBJ2-5
CDR3: CASESQGSSYF
DNA: TGTGCCTCCGAGTCACAGGGGTCATCGTACTTC

D: TRBD1
size: -
V: TRBV29-1
J: TRBJ2-1
CDR3: CSAPGTGTGSYNEQFF
DNA: TGCAGCGCCCCAGGGACCGGGACAGGGAGCTACAATGAGCAGTTCTTC

D: -
size: few
V: TRBV19
J: TRBJ1-3
CDR3: CASSMAVAGNTIYF
DNA: TGTGCCAGTAGTATGGCGGTCGCTGGAAACACCATATATTTT

D: -
size: few
V: TRBV20-1
J: TRBJ1-1
CDR3: CSARVQTEAFF
DNA: TGCAGTGCTAGAGTACAGACGGAAGCTTTCTTT

D: TRBD1
size: -
V: TRBV5-1
J: TRBJ1-6
CDR3: CASSLDRGRSNSPLHF
DNA: TGCGCCAGCAGCTTGGACAGGGGAAGGTCGAATTCACCCCTCCACTTT

D: -
size: -
V: TRBV6-5
J: TRBJ2-6
CDR3: CASSYSGANVLTF
DNA: TGTGCCAGCAGTTACTCCGGGGCCAACGTCCTGACTTTC

D: TRBD1
size: few
V: TRBV13
J: TRBJ1-4
CDR3: CASSLRGQRVGDEKLFF
DNA: TGTGCCAGCAGCTTACGGGGACAGAGGGTCGGAGATGAAAAACTGTTTTTT

D: -
size: few
V: TRBV13
J: TRBJ2-1
CDR3: CASSLGGGGSEQFF
DNA: TGTGCCAGCAGCCTAGGAGGAGGGGGAAGTGAGCAGTTCTTC

D: -
size: -
V: TRBV6-5
J: TRBJ2-1
CDR3: CASRRETSTYNEQFF
DNA: TGTGCCAGCAGACGTGAGACGTCAACCTACAATGAGCAGTTCTTC

D: -
size: few
V: TRBV30
J: TRBJ1-2
CDR3: CAWSVPIGKGRNNYGYTF
DNA: TGTGCCTGGAGTGTACCAATAGGGAAAGGGCGTAATAACTATGGCTACACCTTC

D: -
size: -
V: TRBV27
J: TRBJ1-2
CDR3: CASFRGHGGGYTF
DNA: TGTGCCAGCTTTCGGGGGCATGGCGGTGGCTACACCTTC

D: TRBD1
size: -
V: TRBV29-1
J: TRBJ2-3
CDR3: CSAGQVPGQGLITDTQYF
DNA: TGCAGCGCTGGCCAGGTCCCGGGACAGGGGTTGATCACAGATACGCAGTATTTT

D: -
size: -
V: TRBV7-2
J: TRBJ2-7
CDR3: CASSLAVEQYF
DNA: TGTGCCAGCAGCTTAGCGGTCGAGCAGTACTTC

D: -
size: -
V: TRBV28
J: TRBJ2-1
CDR3: CASSFPPSPRNEQFF
DNA: TGTGCCAGCAGTTTCCCGCCGTCACCCCGGAATGAGCAGTTCTTC

D: TRBD2
size: few
V: TRBV5-1
J: TRBJ2-1
CDR3: CASSYTLAGVSEQFF
DNA: TGCGCCAGCAGCTATACCCTAGCGGGAGTGAGTGAGCAGTTCTTC

D: TRBD1
size: once
V: TRBV15
J: TRBJ2-1
CDR3: CATSWGQGYEQFF
DNA: TGTGCCACCAGCTGGGGACAGGGCTATGAGCAGTTCTTC

D: TRBD2
size: -
V: TRBV7-3
J: TRBJ2-1
CDR3: CASSLQSGTGNEQFF
DNA: TGTGCCAGCAGCTTACAGAGCGGGACGGGCAATGAGCAGTTCTTC

D: -
size: few
V: TRBV28
J: TRBJ2-5
CDR3: CASSHNLALDQETQYF
DNA: TGTGCCAGCAGCCACAACCTAGCCCTGGACCAAGAGACCCAGTACTTC

D: TRBD1
size: few
V: TRBV13
J: TRBJ1-1
CDR3: CASSSGQTNTEAFF
DNA: TGTGCCAGCAGTTCGGGACAGACGAACACTGAAGCTTTCTTT

D: -
size: -
V: TRBV4-1
J: TRBJ2-5
CDR3: CASSPGAVQETQYF
DNA: TGCGCCAGCAGTCCCGGTGCGGTACAAGAGACCCAGTACTTC

D: -
size: few
V: TRBV19
J: TRBJ1-6
CDR3: CASTWDTDSPLHF
DNA: TGTGCCAGTACCTGGGACACGGATTCACCCCTCCACTTT

D: -
size: few
V: TRBV6-1
J: TRBJ1-3
CDR3: CASSEAGTLGNTIYF
DNA: TGTGCCAGCAGTGAAGCCGGGACACTTGGAAACACCATATATTTT

D: -
size: few
V: TRBV4-1
J: TRBJ2-3
CDR3: CASSQEVSSGRGDTQYF
DNA: TGCGCCAGCAGCCAAGAGGTTTCCAGCGGAAGAGGAGATACGCAGTATTTT

D: -
size: -
V: TRBV7-2
J: TRBJ2-1
CDR3: CASSYGGPLRGAGNEQFF
DNA: TGTGCCAGCAGTTATGGAGGCCCGCTACGGGGGGCTGGGAATGAGCAGTTCTTC

D: -
size: few
V: TRBV28
J: TRBJ1-2
CDR3: CASSLAPAGKYGYTF
DNA: TGTGCCAGCAGTTTAGCCCCCGCAGGGAAATATGGCTACACCTTC

D: -
size: few
V: TRBV19
J: TRBJ2-4
CDR3: CASTALSQRNIQYF
DNA: TGTGCCAGTACAGCGCTGAGCCAAAGGAACATTCAGTACTTC

D: TRBD1
size: many
V: TRBV29-1
J: TRBJ2-5
CDR3: CSASTQTGRQETQYF
DNA: TGCAGCGCCTCAACCCAGACAGGGAGACAAGAGACCCAGTACTTC

D: -
size: few
V: TRBV27
J: TRBJ1-1
CDR3: CASSLDSLGTEAFF
DNA: TGTGCCAGCAGTTTAGACAGTCTAGGGACTGAAGCTTTCTTT

D: -
size: few
V: TRBV5-4
J: TRBJ2-1
CDR3: CASSLEPSSYNEQFF
DNA: TGTGCCAGCAGCTTAGAGCCGAGCTCCTACAATGAGCAGTTCTTC

D: -
size: -
V: TRBV7-2
J: TRBJ2-3
CDR3: CASSPSRGSGGGNTQYF
DNA: TGTGCCAGCAGCCCCTCCCGGGGCAGCGGTGGGGGGAATACGCAGTATTTT

D: -
size: few
V: TRBV28
J: TRBJ2-1
CDR3: CASTTPTGYEQFF
DNA: TGTGCCAGCACCACCCCCACAGGGTATGAGCAGTTCTTC

D: -
size: -
V: TRBV7-2
J: TRBJ2-1
CDR3: CASSLVGGSTPNEQFF
DNA: TGTGCCAGCAGCTTAGTTGGTGGGAGTACCCCCAATGAGCAGTTCTTC

D: TRBD1
size: -
V: TRBV7-9
J: TRBJ1-1
CDR3: CASSQRQGGTEAFF
DNA: TGTGCCAGCAGCCAACGACAGGGCGGGACTGAAGCTTTCTTT

D: -
size: few
V: TRBV6-5
J: TRBJ2-2
CDR3: CASNGGTTGELFF
DNA: TGTGCCAGCAACGGGGGTACCACCGGGGAGCTGTTTTTT

D: -
size: few
V: TRBV4-3
J: TRBJ2-5
CDR3: CASSQDHFGTQYF
DNA: TGCGCCAGCAGCCAAGACCATTTCGGGACCCAGTACTTC

D: -
size: few
V: TRBV5-1
J: TRBJ2-3
CDR3: CASSLAGVLPDTQYF
DNA: TGCGCCAGCAGCTTGGCCGGGGTCCTCCCAGATACGCAGTATTTT

D: -
size: -
V: TRBV5-1
J: TRBJ1-1
CDR3: CASTGALAFF
DNA: TGCGCCAGCACGGGAGCTTTAGCTTTCTTT

D: -
size: few
V: TRBV6-4
J: TRBJ1-2
CDR3: CASGRGQHGYTF
DNA: TGTGCCAGCGGTAGAGGACAGCATGGCTACACCTTC

D: TRBD2
size: -
V: TRBV5-1
J: TRBJ2-5
CDR3: CASSFSGGARETQYF
DNA: TGCGCCAGCAGCTTCAGCGGGGGGGCCCGGGAGACCCAGTACTTC

D: -
size: once
V: TRBV27
J: TRBJ1-6
CDR3: CASSLRQENSYNSPLHF
DNA: TGTGCCAGCAGTTTACGACAGGAGAACTCCTATAATTCACCCCTCCACTTT

D: -
size: few
V: TRBV13
J: TRBJ2-7
CDR3: CASSAAGFYEQYF
DNA: TGTGCCAGCAGCGCCGCCGGCTTTTACGAGCAGTACTTC

D: -
size: -
V: TRBV29-1
J: TRBJ1-5
CDR3: CSVYGGGNQPQHF
DNA: TGCAGCGTTTACGGGGGAGGCAATCAGCCCCAGCATTTT

D: TRBD2
size: -
V: TRBV6-6
J: TRBJ2-3
CDR3: CASSYSGLGFADTQYF
DNA: TGTGCCAGCAGTTACTCCGGACTAGGTTTCGCAGATACGCAGTATTTT

D: TRBD1
size: -
V: TRBV5-6
J: TRBJ2-7
CDR3: CASRSRQGTYEQYF
DNA: TGTGCCAGCCGATCACGACAGGGTACCTACGAGCAGTACTTC